This T cell receptor beta chain was recorded in a study of blood T cell repertoires in COVID-19. Across the study: Sources were T cells, B-cell-depleted T cells, or PBMCs; the material itself was cDNA or gDNA.

In the source study's methods: The authors estimated nucleated cell counts from reference gene primer amplification. Sequencing was performed with immunoSEQ multiplex PCR; in TCRdb, only in-frame clones are kept and a portion is missing. V and J calls plus clone size are reproduced from that table; the DNA served to infer D and trimming. The sample shows around 230,000 clones, approximately 87% of them seen only once. Trimming removed 6 bases from V and 8 bases from J; junction bases left unmatched: 15. From germline, CDR1 is LNHDA and CDR2 SQIVND (reference sequence). This CDR3 is built from 15 residues.

The gene calls are TRBV19 and TRBJ2-5, with 7 bases aligning to TRBD1. The sequencing input was peripheral blood. This clonotype was obtained from a woman aged 70-85 years with active or convalescent COVID-19. The CDR3 bases are TGTGCCAGTAGCCAATCAGGGGGTAGAGAGGGAACCCAGTACTTC. Its protein product is CASSQSGGREGTQYF. Filled out from reference TRBV19 and TRBJ2-5, the complete variable domain reads DGGITQSPKYLFRKEGQNVTLSCEQNLNHDAMYWYRQDPGQGLRLIYYSQIVNDFQKGDIAEGYSVSREKKESFPLTVTSAQKNPTAFYLCASSQSGGREGTQYFGPGTRLLVL.